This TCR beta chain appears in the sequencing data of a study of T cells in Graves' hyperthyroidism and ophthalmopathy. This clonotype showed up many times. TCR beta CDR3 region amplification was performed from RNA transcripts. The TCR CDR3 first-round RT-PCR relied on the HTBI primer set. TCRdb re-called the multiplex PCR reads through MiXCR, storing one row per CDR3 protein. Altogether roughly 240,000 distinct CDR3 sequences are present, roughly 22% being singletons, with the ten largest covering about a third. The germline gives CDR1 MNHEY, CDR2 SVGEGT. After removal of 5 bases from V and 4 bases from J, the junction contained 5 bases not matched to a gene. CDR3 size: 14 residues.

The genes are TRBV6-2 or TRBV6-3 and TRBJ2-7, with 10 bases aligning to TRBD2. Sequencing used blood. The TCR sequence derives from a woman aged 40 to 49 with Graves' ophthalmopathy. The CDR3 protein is CASSLAGVRYEQYF. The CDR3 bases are TGTGCCAGCAGTCTAGCGGGAGTTCGGTACGAGCAGTACTTC.